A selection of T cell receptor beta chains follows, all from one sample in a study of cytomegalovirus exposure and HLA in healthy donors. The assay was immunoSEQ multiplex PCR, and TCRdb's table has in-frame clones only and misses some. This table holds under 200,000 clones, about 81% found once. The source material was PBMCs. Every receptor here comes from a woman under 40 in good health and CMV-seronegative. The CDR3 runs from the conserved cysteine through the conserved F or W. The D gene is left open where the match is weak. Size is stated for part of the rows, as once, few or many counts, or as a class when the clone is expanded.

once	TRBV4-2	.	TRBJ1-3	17	CASSQPPAGGSGNTIYF	TGTGCCAGCAGCCAACCCCCGGCGGGGGGCTCTGGAAACACCATATATTTT
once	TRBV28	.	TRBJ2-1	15	CASTQQLAAWRKQFF	TGTGCCAGCACCCAGCAGTTAGCGGCCTGGAGGAAGCAGTTCTTC
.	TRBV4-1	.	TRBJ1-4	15	CASSQDYRRPVMLFF	TGCGCCAGCAGCCAAGATTACAGGCGCCCAGTTATGCTGTTTTTT
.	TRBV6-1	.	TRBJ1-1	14	CASSIGTPNTEAFF	TGTGCCAGCAGCATCGGGACACCGAACACTGAAGCTTTCTTT
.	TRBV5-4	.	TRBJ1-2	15	CASSPPGQGKYGYTF	TGTGCCAGCAGTCCCCCCGGGCAGGGAAAATATGGCTACACCTTC
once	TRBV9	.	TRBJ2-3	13	CASSPGVADTQYF	TGTGCCAGCAGCCCAGGGGTGGCAGATACGCAGTATTTT
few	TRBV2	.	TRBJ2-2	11	CASSLTTRLFF	TGTGCCAGCAGCCTTACCACGCGGCTGTTTTTT
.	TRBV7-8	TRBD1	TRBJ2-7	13	CASSPGGGYEQYF	TGTGCCAGCAGCCCAGGGGGCGGCTACGAGCAGTACTTC
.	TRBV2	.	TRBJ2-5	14	CASSGRIGQETQYF	TGTGCCAGCAGTGGCAGGATTGGACAAGAGACCCAGTACTTC
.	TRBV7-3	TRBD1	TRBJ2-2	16	CASSYRGASNTGELFF	TGTGCCAGCAGTTACAGGGGGGCTTCGAACACCGGGGAGCTGTTTTTT
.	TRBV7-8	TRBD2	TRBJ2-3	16	CASSFTGTSGTDTQYF	TGTGCCAGCAGTTTCACCGGGACTAGCGGCACAGATACGCAGTATTTT
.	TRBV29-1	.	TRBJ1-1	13	CSTDRGVNTEAFF	TGCAGCACCGATAGGGGCGTAAACACTGAAGCTTTCTTT
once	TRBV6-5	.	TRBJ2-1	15	CASSLGRPSVNEQFF	TGTGCCAGCAGTTTAGGAAGACCGAGCGTCAATGAGCAGTTCTTC
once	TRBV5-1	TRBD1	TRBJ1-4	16	CASSLLGQGRNEKLFF	TGCGCCAGCAGCCTGCTAGGACAGGGGCGTAATGAAAAACTGTTTTTT
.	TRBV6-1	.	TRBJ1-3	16	CASSEDGHRSGNTIYF	TGTGCCAGCAGTGAAGATGGACATCGCTCTGGAAACACCATATATTTT
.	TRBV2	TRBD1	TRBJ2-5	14	CASSGQGGRETQYF	TGTGCCAGCAGTGGACAGGGTGGTCGAGAGACCCAGTACTTC
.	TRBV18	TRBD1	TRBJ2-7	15	CASSPAPGGPYEQYF	TGTGCCAGCTCACCTGCACCAGGGGGCCCCTACGAGCAGTACTTC
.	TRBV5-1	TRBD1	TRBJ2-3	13	CASSPTGTDTQYF	TGCGCCAGCAGCCCGACAGGGACAGATACGCAGTATTTT
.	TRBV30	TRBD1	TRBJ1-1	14	CAWMTGGIYTEAFF	TGTGCCTGGATGACAGGGGGAATTTACACTGAAGCTTTCTTT
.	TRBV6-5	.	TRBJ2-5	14	CASRGGHLQETQYF	TGTGCCAGCAGAGGGGGACACCTTCAAGAGACCCAGTACTTC
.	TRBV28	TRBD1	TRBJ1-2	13	CASRGDRVYGYTF	TGTGCCAGCAGGGGAGACAGGGTTTATGGCTACACCTTC
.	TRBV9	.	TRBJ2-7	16	CASSVAFSGSPYEQYF	TGTGCCAGCAGCGTAGCCTTTAGCGGTTCGCCCTACGAGCAGTACTTC
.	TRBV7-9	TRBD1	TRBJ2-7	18	CASSLPGTGQGLTYEQYF	TGTGCCAGCAGCTTACCAGGAACGGGACAGGGATTGACCTACGAGCAGTACTTC
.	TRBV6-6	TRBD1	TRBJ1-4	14	CASRSGGRSEKLFF	TGTGCCAGCAGATCAGGGGGCCGGTCAGAAAAACTGTTTTTT
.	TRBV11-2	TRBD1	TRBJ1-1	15	CASSFTGTGNTEAFF	TGTGCCAGCAGCTTCACCGGGACAGGGAACACTGAAGCTTTCTTT
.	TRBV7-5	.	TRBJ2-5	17	CVRSLDIIEAYQETQYF	TGTGTCAGAAGCTTAGATATTATCGAAGCCTATCAAGAGACCCAGTACTTC
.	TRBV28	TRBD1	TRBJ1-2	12	CASVTGDYGYTF	TGTGCCAGCGTGACAGGGGATTATGGCTACACCTTC
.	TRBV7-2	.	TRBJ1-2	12	CASRRVRYGYTF	TGTGCCAGCCGGAGAGTGCGATATGGCTACACCTTC
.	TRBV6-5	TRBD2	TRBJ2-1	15	CASSQTSGSLGEQFF	TGTGCCAGCAGCCAGACTAGCGGGTCTCTCGGGGAGCAGTTCTTC
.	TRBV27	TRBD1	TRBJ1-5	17	CASSPSSGTGLNQPQHF	TGTGCCAGCAGTCCATCCTCCGGGACAGGACTTAATCAGCCCCAGCATTTT
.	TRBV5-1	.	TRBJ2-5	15	CASTPKVGGEETQYF	TGCGCCAGCACGCCCAAAGTAGGAGGGGAAGAGACCCAGTACTTC
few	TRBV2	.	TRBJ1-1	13	CASSEQGNTEAFF	TGTGCCAGCAGTGAACAGGGGAACACTGAAGCTTTCTTT
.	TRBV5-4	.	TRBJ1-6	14	CASSPDSYNSPLHF	TGTGCCAGCAGCCCGGACAGCTATAATTCACCCCTCCACTTT
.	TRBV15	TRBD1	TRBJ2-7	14	CATSRDRGLYEQYF	TGTGCCACCAGCAGGGACAGGGGTCTCTACGAGCAGTACTTC
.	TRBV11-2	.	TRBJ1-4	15	CASSSNRSPAEKLFF	TGTGCCAGCAGCTCGAACAGGTCCCCCGCTGAAAAACTGTTTTTT
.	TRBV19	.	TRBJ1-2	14	CASTLRLEAGGYTF	TGTGCCAGTACCCTTCGCCTAGAAGCTGGGGGCTACACCTTC
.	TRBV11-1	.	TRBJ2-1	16	CASSPASGQAYNEQFF	TGTGCCAGCAGCCCCGCCAGCGGGCAGGCCTACAATGAGCAGTTCTTC
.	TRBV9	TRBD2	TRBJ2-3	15	CASSVGTSSTDTQYF	TGTGCCAGCAGCGTAGGGACTAGCAGCACAGATACGCAGTATTTT
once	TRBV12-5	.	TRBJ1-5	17	CASGLGPSQSVNQPQHF	TGTGCTAGTGGTTTGGGCCCCTCACAGAGTGTGAACCAGCCCCAGCATTTT
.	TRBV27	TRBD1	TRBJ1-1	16	CASRGGTGTVDSEAFF	TGTGCCAGCAGGGGGGGTACGGGGACAGTAGACAGTGAAGCTTTCTTT
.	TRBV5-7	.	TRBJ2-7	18	CASSHHYYGTGSSYEQYF	TGTGCCAGCAGCCATCACTACTACGGGACTGGAAGCTCCTACGAGCAGTACTTC
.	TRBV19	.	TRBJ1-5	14	CASSTGVSNQPQHF	TGTGCCAGTAGTACCGGGGTTAGCAATCAGCCCCAGCATTTT
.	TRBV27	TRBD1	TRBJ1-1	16	CASSPRTGGKRSEAFF	TGTGCCAGCAGTCCACGGACAGGGGGAAAAAGGTCTGAAGCTTTCTTT
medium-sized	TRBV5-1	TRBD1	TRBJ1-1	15	CASRTGTGANTEAFF	TGCGCCAGCCGTACCGGGACAGGGGCGAACACTGAAGCTTTCTTT
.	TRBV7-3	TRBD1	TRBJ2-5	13	CASRGTAQETQYF	TGTGCCAGCAGGGGGACAGCACAAGAGACCCAGTACTTC
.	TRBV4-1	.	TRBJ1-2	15	CASSQAPGEKGGYTF	TGCGCCAGCAGCCAAGCACCCGGGGAGAAAGGCGGCTACACCTTC
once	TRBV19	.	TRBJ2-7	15	CASSMVWGRIYEQYF	TGTGCCAGTAGTATGGTCTGGGGGCGGATCTACGAGCAGTACTTC
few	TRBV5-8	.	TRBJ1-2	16	CASSRYMGGLHYGYTF	TGTGCCAGCAGCCGCTACATGGGGGGGCTGCACTATGGCTACACCTTC
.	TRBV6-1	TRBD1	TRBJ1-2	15	CASSPGTASVGGYTF	TGTGCCAGCAGTCCGGGGACAGCGTCTGTGGGAGGCTACACCTTC
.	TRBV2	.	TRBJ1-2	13	CASRSGGFGGYTF	TGTGCCAGCAGGAGCGGGGGTTTCGGTGGCTACACCTTC
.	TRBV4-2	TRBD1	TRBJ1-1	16	CASSPRSGGLNTEAFF	TGTGCCAGCAGCCCTCGCTCAGGGGGTTTGAACACTGAAGCTTTCTTT
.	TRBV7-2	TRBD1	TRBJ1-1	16	CASSPRQGFMNTEAFF	TGTGCCAGCAGCCCACGACAGGGCTTCATGAACACTGAAGCTTTCTTT
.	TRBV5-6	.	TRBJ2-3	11	CASSTKDTQYF	TGTGCCAGCTCTACTAAAGATACGCAGTATTTT